The 10 T cell receptor beta chains listed next were all sequenced from one sample in a study of beta chain features in type 1 diabetes. Reverse transcribing all isolated RNA meant expressed TCRB transcripts were sequenced. Sequencing used immunoSEQ multiplex PCR; TCRdb keeps in-frame clones, though not all of them. Counted here are over 500,000 clones, roughly a sixth occurring once; the ten biggest clones make up about 0.093%. The sequenced material came from naive CD4+ T cells from blood. The receptors shown here come from a man younger than 35 in good health.

In its sample, this clone was seen a few times. This chain joins TRBV27 and TRBJ2-7, with a possible D match to TRBD2 (6 bases). The germline V gene has CDR1 MNHEY and CDR2 SMNVEV (reference sequence). The CDR3 has 15 amino acids. Trimming removed 5 bases at V and 0 bases at J, with 14 bases between. This chain's CDR3 is CASSVGLLSSYEQYF. Here the CDR3 DNA reads TGTGCCAGCAGTGTGGGACTCCTGAGCTCCTACGAGCAGTACTTC.

J is TRBJ1-1 and V is TRBV20-1; D is unresolved. The CDR3 sequence is 11 residues long. Per the germline V gene, CDR1 is DFQATT and CDR2 is SNEGSKA (reference sequence). The V end lost 5 bases, the J end lost 1 base, and 5 bases lay between the germline ends. CDR3 in amino acids: CSASQNTEAFF. CDR3 DNA sequence: TGCAGTGCTTCACAGAACACTGAAGCTTTCTTT.

V gene TRBV7-2 combines with J gene TRBJ2-7; 8 nucleotides agree with TRBD1. Germline trimming cut 5 bases from V and 2 bases from J; bases unmatched to any gene: 2. Germline CDR1 is SGHTA and CDR2 is FQGNSA. The CDR3 is 13 amino acids. DNA for the CDR3: TGTGCCAGCAGCCCGGACAGGGCCTACGAGCAGTACTTC. Its protein product is CASSPDRAYEQYF. Based on the CDR3 plus reference TRBV7-2 and TRBJ2-7, the full variable domain is GAGVSQSPSNKVTEKGKDVELRCDPISGHTALYWYRQSLGQGLEFLIYFQGNSAPDKSGLPSDRFSAERTGGSVSTLTIQRTQQEDSAVYLCASSPDRAYEQYFGPGTRLTVT.

The CDR3 loop reads CASSLAGTIGYEQYF. The CDR3 region has the DNA TGTGCCAGCAGTTTGGCCGGGACCATCGGGTACGAGCAGTACTTC. The gene calls are TRBV28 and TRBJ2-7; D might be TRBD1 or TRBD2, each matching 5 bases. CDR1 is MDHEN and CDR2 is SYDVKM in the germline V gene. The CDR3 is 15 residues long. V was pared by 3 bases and J by 4 bases, with 16 bases between.

This clone was observed a handful of times. The chain couples TRBV2 to TRBJ1-2, with D tentatively TRBD1 (5 bases). This CDR3 region has 13 residues. Germline V gives CDR1 SNHLY, CDR2 FYNNEI. Trimming removed 5 bases at V and 8 bases at J, with 15 bases between. CDR3 DNA: TGTGCCAGCAGTACTGGTCCAGGGTGGGGCTACACCTTC. This gives the protein CASSTGPGWGYTF.

This chain links TRBV29-1 with TRBJ1-1; tentatively, D is TRBD1 (5 bases). The CDR3 sequence is 14 residues long. Germline CDR1 and CDR2: SQVTM and ANQGSEA. V was cut by 5 bases and J by 4 bases, with 17 bases left in between. CDR3 DNA sequence: TGCAGCGTTTCCGTGGGGGGTGCAGTCACTGAAGCTTTCTTT. Translated, it gives CSVSVGGAVTEAFF.

This clone was seen more than once but under ten times. The V gene is TRBV27, the J gene TRBJ2-2; TRBD2 might be the D (6 bases). The CDR3 has 14 residues. The germline CDR1 and CDR2 sequences are MNHEY and SMNVEV (reference sequence). The V and J ends lost 3 bases and 6 bases respectively, with 11 bases between them. The chain's CDR3 is CASSLASGAGELFF. In DNA form, the CDR3 reads TGTGCCAGCAGTTTGGCCTCGGGGGCCGGGGAGCTGTTTTTT.

This clone has a handful of counts. The chain links TRBV2 to TRBJ1-5; 9 nucleotides agree with TRBD1. The CDR3 has 16 amino acids. Trimming cost V 7 bases and J 0 bases; bases outside gene matches: 7. Germline CDR1 SNHLY, CDR2 FYNNEI. The DNA for the CDR3 is TGTGCCAGCACCGGACAGGGGACCTATAGCAATCAGCCCCAGCATTTT. Translation: CASTGQGTYSNQPQHF.

J is TRBJ2-1 and V is TRBV7-2; 9 nucleotides agree with TRBD1. Trimming cost V 7 bases and J 0 bases; bases outside gene matches: 7. CDR3 length: 16 residues. Per the germline V gene, CDR1 is SGHTA and CDR2 is FQGNSA. CDR3 amino acids: CASKVQGASSYNEQFF. The CDR3, as DNA: TGTGCCAGCAAGGTACAGGGGGCGAGCTCCTACAATGAGCAGTTCTTC.

The chain uses TRBV2 and TRBJ2-7; D perhaps matches TRBD1 (6 bases). V was cut by 3 bases and J by 0 bases, with 6 bases left in between. This CDR3 contains 13 residues. The germline gives CDR1 SNHLY, CDR2 FYNNEI. The CDR3 nucleotides are TGTGCCAGCAGTGAGGACAGCTCCTACGAGCAGTACTTC. This encodes CASSEDSSYEQYF.